This T cell receptor beta chain was observed in a study of T cells in Graves' hyperthyroidism and ophthalmopathy. Study-level findings and limits: Most thyroid clonotypes expanded above 0.001 appeared in blood too.

As concerns this clonotype: Its antigen is still unknown.

The trim removed 6 bases at V and 1 base at J, leaving 7 bases unmatched. There are 16 residues in the CDR3. Amplified TCR beta CDR3 regions derived from RNA transcripts. HTBI primers were the set used in a first-round RT-PCR of the TCR CDR3. TCRdb used MiXCR to reprocess the multiplex PCR reads, holding one entry per CDR3 protein. The sample lists 450,000 to 650,000 distinct CDR3 sequences; about 14% were seen once. Sample: blood. The chain joins TRBV12-3 or TRBV12-4 to TRBJ2-2; 8 positions match TRBD1. The clonotype was recovered from a woman under 30 with Graves' ophthalmopathy. CDR3 sequence (DNA): TGTGCCAGCAGCTCGCCCGGGACAGGGAACACCGGGGAGCTGTTTTTT. Its protein product is CASSSPGTGNTGELFF.